The 18 T cell receptor beta chains below come from one sample, sequenced in a study of chemoradiotherapy in HPV16-positive cancers. Profiled with immunoSEQ multiplex PCR; TCRdb holds only in-frame clones, not every one. The data contain about 22,000 clones, 70% to 90% of them seen just once; the ten biggest clones take up over 5.5%. This material consisted of blood, taken from a patient who underwent chemoradiotherapy. Source of these receptors: a human donor with HPV-associated anogenital cancer.

CDR3 nucleotides: TGTGCCAGCAGGGGCAGACCTAAGCACGAGCAGTACTTC. Encoded protein: CASRGRPKHEQYF. The chain has TRBV27 and TRBJ2-7; D ambiguous. Germline V gene data show CDR1 as MNHEY and CDR2 as SMNVEV (reference sequence). Trimming shortened V by 6 bases and J by 5 bases, and 14 bases separated the two germline ends. The length of the CDR3 is 13 residues.

This chain joins TRBV30 and TRBJ2-1; D is tentatively TRBD1 or TRBD2 (5 bases each). The CDR3 spans 15 residues. The V gene lost 4 bases and the J gene lost 0 bases, with 13 bases spanning the gap. The germline CDR1 and CDR2 sequences are GTSNPN and SVGIG (reference sequence). The CDR3 here is CAWTLGTSSYNEQFF. Written as DNA, the CDR3 is TGTGCCTGGACCTTGGGGACGAGCTCCTACAATGAGCAGTTCTTC.

The rearrangement uses TRBV9 and TRBJ1-2; possible D gene TRBD1, 6 bases. Looked up from germline, CDR1 is SGDLS and CDR2 is YYNGEE. This CDR3 region has 15 residues. V was pared by 0 bases and J by 0 bases, with 9 bases between. The CDR3 bases are TGTGCCAGCAGCGTAGGCGACAGGCCTAACTATGGCTACACCTTC. Its protein product is CASSVGDRPNYGYTF. The variable domain in full, with the rest retrieved from reference TRBV9 and TRBJ1-2, is DSGVTQTPKHLITATGQRVTLRCSPRSGDLSVYWYQQSLDQGLQFLIQYYNGEERAKGNILERFSAQQFPDLHSELNLSSLELGDSALYFCASSVGDRPNYGYTFGSGTRLTVV.

The chain joins TRBV2 to TRBJ1-2, with TRBD1 identical over 7 bases. V shed 5 bases and J 6 bases; nucleotides not matched to a gene: 12. This CDR3 has 15 amino acids. Germline CDR1 SNHLY, CDR2 FYNNEI. The CDR3 reads CASSPPRSTGNGYTF. CDR3 DNA sequence: TGTGCCAGCAGTCCCCCTAGATCGACAGGGAATGGCTACACCTTC.

V is TRBV30 and J is TRBJ1-5; D uncertain. The germline V gene has CDR1 GTSNPN and CDR2 SVGIG (reference sequence). Trimming took off 0 bases at V and 2 bases at J, with 8 bases between the two ends. This CDR3 contains 14 residues. The CDR3 DNA follows: TGTGCCTGGAGTGTAGGCCCAGGCAATCAGCCCCAGCATTTT. This encodes CAWSVGPGNQPQHF.

This chain links TRBV7-6 with TRBJ1-5; 7 nucleotides match TRBD1. V shed 5 bases and J 2 bases; nucleotides not matched to a gene: 9. The CDR3 loop spans 16 amino acids. The germline gives CDR1 SGHVS, CDR2 FNYEAQ. The CDR3 loop reads CASSPGQAAGNQPQHF. As DNA, the CDR3 is TGTGCCAGCAGCCCCGGACAGGCCGCGGGCAATCAGCCCCAGCATTTT. The whole variable domain, remainder taken from reference TRBV7-6 and TRBJ1-5, is GAGVSQSPRYKVTKRGQDVALRCDPISGHVSLYWYRQALGQGPEFLTYFNYEAQQDKSGLPNDRFSAERPEGSISTLTIQRTEQRDSAMYRCASSPGQAAGNQPQHFGDGTRLSIL.

The V call is TRBV11-1, the J call TRBJ2-1; D might be TRBD1 (6 bases). CDR3 length: 15 residues. Per germline, CDR1 SGHAT and CDR2 FQDESV (reference sequence). The germline V and J ends were trimmed by 3 bases and 5 bases, with 14 bases remaining between them. DNA of the CDR3: TGTGCCAGCAGCTTCGTTCCAGGGGCCCACAATGAGCAGTTCTTC. The encoded protein is CASSFVPGAHNEQFF.

The chain is built from TRBV2 and TRBJ2-3, with a possible D match to TRBD2 (7 bases). V lost 0 bases to trimming and J lost 6 bases, with 13 bases between them. Germline values: CDR1 SNHLY, CDR2 FYNNEI. CDR3 length: 15 residues. The CDR3 spells CASSEAGGAGDTQYF. CDR3 nucleotide sequence: TGTGCCAGCAGTGAAGCGGGGGGGGCAGGGGATACGCAGTATTTT.

A few counts support this clone. V gene TRBV5-1 combines with J gene TRBJ1-6; D remains unclear. The CDR3 length is 15 residues. Germline V gene data show CDR1 as SGHRS and CDR2 as YFSETQ. V shed 1 base and J shed 8 bases, with 13 bases lying between them. CDR3 sequence reads: CASSLLRGTDSPLHF. DNA of the CDR3: TGCGCCAGCAGCTTGCTTCGCGGCACGGATTCACCCCTCCACTTT.

This clone was recorded once. This chain connects TRBV4-1 to TRBJ1-4, with D unclear. The V gene lost 6 bases and the J gene lost 8 bases, with 22 bases spanning the gap. CDR3 size: 16 residues. Germline assignment: CDR1 MGHRA and CDR2 YSYEKL. As DNA, the CDR3 is TGCGCCAGCAGTCAGTCGAACCCCGGGCCGGGGGAAAAACTGTTTTTT. Protein: CASSQSNPGPGEKLFF.

The chain combines TRBV5-1 with TRBJ2-3; D is ambiguous. CDR3 length: 15 amino acids. Between the trimmed V and J ends, which lost 4 bases and 3 bases, there was a span of 15 bases. The germline gives CDR1 SGHRS, CDR2 YFSETQ. The CDR3, as DNA: TGCGCCAGCAGCACACCTGATCGGCCGACAGATACGCAGTATTTT. Translation gives CASSTPDRPTDTQYF.

V gene TRBV6-5 combines with J gene TRBJ2-1; 7 nucleotides match TRBD1. CDR1 and CDR2 from the germline V gene are MNHEY and SVGAGI. The CDR3 has 13 amino acids. Unmatched junction bases numbered 10, after V lost 6 bases and J lost 11 bases. The chain's CDR3 is CASSLNLQGKQFF. For the CDR3, the DNA is TGTGCCAGCAGCCTAAACCTACAGGGGAAGCAGTTCTTC.

In this sample, this clone turned up a few times. The V gene is TRBV6-1, the J gene TRBJ1-2; TRBD1 agrees at 7 bases. From germline, CDR1 is MNHNS and CDR2 SASEGT. The length of the CDR3 is 13 residues. The ends lost 7 bases at V and 2 bases at J; junction bases unmatched: 4. The DNA of the CDR3 is TGTGCCAGCATGCCGGGACAGAACTATGGCTACACCTTC. Its translation: CASMPGQNYGYTF.

CDR3 sequence (DNA): TGTGCCAGCAGCACCGAGACGGATTACACCGGGGAGCTGTTTTTT. Translation: CASSTETDYTGELFF. The chain couples TRBV7-9 to TRBJ2-2; D is unclear. The CDR3 totals 15 residues. Germline V gene lookup returns CDR1 SEHNR and CDR2 FQNEAQ (reference sequence). The V gene lost 5 bases and the J gene lost 3 bases, with 13 bases spanning the gap.

V usage is TRBV7-2 and J usage is TRBJ1-1, with D perhaps TRBD1 (5 bases). Looked up from germline, CDR1 is SGHTA and CDR2 is FQGNSA. V was shortened by 10 bases and J by 4 bases, with 16 bases between the two germline ends. This CDR3 is built from 13 residues. In nucleotides, the CDR3 is TGTGCCACCGGTGGGGGTCCGGGCACTGAAGCTTTCTTT. Encoded protein: CATGGGPGTEAFF.

The rearrangement links TRBV15 to TRBJ2-3, with 10 bases that match TRBD1. The germline gives CDR1 LNHNV, CDR2 YYDKDF (reference sequence). The CDR3 spans 13 residues. For the CDR3, the DNA is TGTGCGCCCGACAGGGGGCGAGGGGATACGCAGTATTTT. It specifies CAPDRGRGDTQYF.

The V call is TRBV5-1, the J call TRBJ2-7; TRBD1 might be the D (6 bases). V dropped 1 base and J dropped 5 bases, with 10 bases sitting between them. Per germline, CDR1 SGHRS and CDR2 YFSETQ. The CDR3 runs to 13 residues. CDR3 DNA sequence: TGCGCCAGCAGCTTGTATCAGGGGCACGAGCAGTACGTC. Its protein is CASSLYQGHEQYV.

V gene TRBV30 combines with J gene TRBJ1-1, with D uncertain. With 4 bases removed from V and 3 bases from J, the gap between germline ends came to 9 bases. Germline-derived CDR1 and CDR2 are GTSNPN and SVGIG (reference sequence). The CDR3 runs 12 residues. The CDR3 loop reads CAWTRWDTEAFF. The CDR3 nucleotides are TGTGCCTGGACGCGGTGGGACACTGAAGCTTTCTTT. Filled out from reference TRBV30 and TRBJ1-1, the complete variable domain reads SQTIHQWPATLVQPVGSPLSLECTVEGTSNPNLYWYRQAAGRGLQLLFYSVGIGQISSEVPQNLSASRPQDRQFILSSKKLLLSDSGFYLCAWTRWDTEAFFGQGTRLTVV.